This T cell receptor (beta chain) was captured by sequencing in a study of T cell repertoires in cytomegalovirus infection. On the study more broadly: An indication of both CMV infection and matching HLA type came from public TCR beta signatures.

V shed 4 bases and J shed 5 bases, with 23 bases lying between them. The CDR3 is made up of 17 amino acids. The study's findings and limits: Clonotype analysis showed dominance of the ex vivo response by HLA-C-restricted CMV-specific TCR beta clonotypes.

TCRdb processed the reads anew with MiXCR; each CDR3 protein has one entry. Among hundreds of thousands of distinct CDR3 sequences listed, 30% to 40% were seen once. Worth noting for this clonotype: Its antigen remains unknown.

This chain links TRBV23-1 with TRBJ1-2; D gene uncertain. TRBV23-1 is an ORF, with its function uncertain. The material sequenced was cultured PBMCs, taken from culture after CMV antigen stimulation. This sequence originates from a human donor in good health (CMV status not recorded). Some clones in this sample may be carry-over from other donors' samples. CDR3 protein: CASSRLSAGRNTYGYTF. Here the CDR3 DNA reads TGCGCCAGCAGTCGTTTGTCGGCAGGCCGAAATACGTATGGCTACACCTTC.